This T cell receptor beta chain appears in the sequencing data of a study of T cell responses to AZD1222 COVID-19 vaccine. Study-level points and caveats: Regions 160-218 and 743-854 held dominance among vaccine-associated CD4 TCRs, which spanned spike. Clonal diversity may have been underestimated, and the donors were mostly white British, with more females than males.

This clone has just a few counts. Its antigen is not identified. The CDR3 spans 14 residues. Germline values: CDR1 GTSNPN, CDR2 SVGIG (reference sequence). V was pared by 2 bases and J by 2 bases, with 13 bases between. Only in-frame clones appear in the TCRdb table, and some are missing; sequencing was by immunoSEQ multiplex PCR. There are around 70,000 clones in the sample; about four fifths occur only once, and 23% lies in the top ten. Sample: peripheral blood, taken on day 0 of MenACWY control vaccination. The receptor's source is an adult in good health. The chain couples TRBV30 to TRBJ2-7, with TRBD1 as a possible D gene (6 bases). The CDR3 nucleotides read TGTGCCTGGAGTTACAGGGAATTCCCCTACGAGCAGTACTTC. Translated: CAWSYREFPYEQYF.